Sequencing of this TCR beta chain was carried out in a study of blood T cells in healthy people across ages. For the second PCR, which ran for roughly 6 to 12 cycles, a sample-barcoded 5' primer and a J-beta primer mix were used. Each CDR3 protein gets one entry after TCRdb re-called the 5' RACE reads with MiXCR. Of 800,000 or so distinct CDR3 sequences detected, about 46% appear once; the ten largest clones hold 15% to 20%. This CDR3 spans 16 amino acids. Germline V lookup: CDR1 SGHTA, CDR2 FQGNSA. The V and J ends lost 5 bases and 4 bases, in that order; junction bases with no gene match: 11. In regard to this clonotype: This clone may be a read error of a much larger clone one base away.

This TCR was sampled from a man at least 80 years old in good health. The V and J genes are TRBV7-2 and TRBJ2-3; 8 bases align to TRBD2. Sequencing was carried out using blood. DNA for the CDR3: TGTGCCAGCAGCCCACCGGGACTAGGGGGGGCAGATACGCAGTATTTT. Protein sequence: CASSPPGLGGADTQYF.